Each of the 2 T cell receptor beta chains below was sequenced from the same sample in a study of T cells in Graves' hyperthyroidism and ophthalmopathy. Regions amplified from RNA transcripts were the TCR beta CDR3 regions. A first-round RT-PCR of the TCR CDR3 used the HTBI primer set. TCRdb analysed the multiplex PCR reads with MiXCR anew, one entry per CDR3 protein. The sample has a few hundred thousand distinct CDR3 sequences, around 25% seen once. The sequenced sample consisted of blood. The receptors derive from a man between 45 and 60 years old with Graves' hyperthyroidism.

The genes are TRBV5-1 and TRBJ1-3; 9 nucleotides align to TRBD1. The CDR3 consists of 15 residues. The J segment lost 2 bases and the V segment lost 5 bases, leaving 5 bases of the junction unmatched. Per germline, CDR1 SGHRS and CDR2 YFSETQ. The CDR3 DNA is TGCGCCAGCAGAGGGACAGGGAGAGCTGGAAACACCATATATTTT. Translating gives CASRGTGRAGNTIYF.

This rearrangement joins TRBV11-3 to TRBJ1-3; D gene uncertain. Trimming removed 7 bases at V and 7 bases at J, with 8 bases between. This CDR3 spans 11 amino acids. Per the germline V gene, CDR1 is SGHNT and CDR2 is YENEEA. The CDR3 DNA reads TGTGCCAGCACCAACGGGAACACCATATATTTT. Translation gives CASTNGNTIYF.